A single sample is the source of the 5 T cell receptor beta chains below, sequenced in a study of somatic mutations in cytotoxic T cells in rheumatoid arthritis. Sequencing used immunoSEQ multiplex PCR; TCRdb keeps in-frame clones, though not all of them. The sample has 13,000 to 15,000 clones; around 70% are singletons. The specimen was CD8+ T cells sorted from blood. The receptors were gathered from an adult with rheumatoid arthritis.

This clone has just a few counts. The DNA for the CDR3 is TGTGCCAGCACCAGGGACACTCTAAGCAATCAGCCCCAGCATTTT. Amino acid sequence: CASTRDTLSNQPQHF. V is TRBV7-9 and J is TRBJ1-5, with TRBD1 as a possible D gene (6 bases). The length of the CDR3 is 15 residues. V was clipped by 7 bases and J by 1 base, with 14 bases between them. The germline V gene encodes CDR1 SEHNR and CDR2 FQNEAQ (reference sequence).

This clone showed up just once. The V call is TRBV14, the J call TRBJ2-5, with TRBD1 identical over 7 bases. CDR1 SGHDN and CDR2 FVKESK come from the germline V gene. The CDR3 has 15 amino acids. Trimming cost V 4 bases and J 4 bases; bases outside gene matches: 9. This chain's CDR3 is CASSLRQGRVETQYF. CDR3 nucleotide sequence: TGTGCCAGCAGCCTACGACAGGGAAGAGTAGAGACCCAGTACTTC.

This clone was seen a single time. The V gene is TRBV9, the J gene TRBJ2-7, with 9 bases aligning to TRBD1. This CDR3 comprises 14 residues. CDR1 SGDLS and CDR2 YYNGEE come from the germline V gene. Trimming at V came to 3 bases and at J to 4 bases, leaving 5 bases not matched to a gene. The CDR3 spells CASSEGGQGYEQYF. The CDR3 DNA sequence: TGTGCCAGCAGCGAAGGGGGACAGGGTTACGAGCAGTACTTC.

The chain has TRBV28 and TRBJ1-5; D uncertain. This CDR3 contains 9 residues. V gave up 7 bases and J gave up 5 bases, with 0 bases separating them. Germline V lookup: CDR1 MDHEN, CDR2 SYDVKM. The CDR3 region is CASNQPQHF. CDR3 DNA sequence: TGTGCCAGCAATCAGCCCCAGCATTTT.

The V gene is TRBV7-8, the J gene TRBJ2-7; D uncertain. There are 15 residues in the CDR3. The V gene lost 5 bases and the J gene lost 2 bases, with 16 bases spanning the gap. Germline V lookup: CDR1 SGHVS, CDR2 FQNEAQ. The CDR3 region has the DNA TGTGCCAGCAGCCCAAATCCCCCGACCCCCTACGAGCAGTACTTC. It specifies CASSPNPPTPYEQYF. The full variable domain, completed using reference TRBV7-8 and TRBJ2-7, is GAGVSQSPRYKVAKRGQDVALRCDPISGHVSLFWYQQALGQGPEFLTYFQNEAQLDKSGLPSDRFFAERPEGSVSTLKIQRTQQEDSAVYLCASSPNPPTPYEQYFGPGTRLTVT.